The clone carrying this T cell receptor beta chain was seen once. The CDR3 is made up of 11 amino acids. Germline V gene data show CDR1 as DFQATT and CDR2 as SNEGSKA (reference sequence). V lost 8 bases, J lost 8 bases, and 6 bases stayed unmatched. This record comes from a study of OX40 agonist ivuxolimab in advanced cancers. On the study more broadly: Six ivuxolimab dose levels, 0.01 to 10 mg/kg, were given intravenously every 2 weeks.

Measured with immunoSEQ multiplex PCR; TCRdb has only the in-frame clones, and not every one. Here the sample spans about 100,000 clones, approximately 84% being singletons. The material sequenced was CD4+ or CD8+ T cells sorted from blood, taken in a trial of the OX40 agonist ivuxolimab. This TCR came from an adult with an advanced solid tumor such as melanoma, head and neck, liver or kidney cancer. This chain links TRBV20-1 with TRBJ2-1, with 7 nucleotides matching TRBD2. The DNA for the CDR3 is TGCAGTCACCTCGGGGGGTATGAGCAGTTCTTC. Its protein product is CSHLGGYEQFF.